Presented here are 16 T cell receptor beta chains from one specimen sequenced in a study of HIV-infected patients and healthy controls. Alpha and beta constant-region primers primed reverse transcription of approximately 0.55 ug RNA. Using multiplexing indices, alpha and beta chain libraries were generated apart by chain-specific third strand synthesis. TCRdb ran MiXCR on the 5' RACE reads and lists one entry per CDR3 protein. The repertoire holds roughly 18,000 distinct CDR3 sequences, with around 8.2% as singletons. No cell fractionation was done, so the repertoire covers all unsorted peripheral blood T cells. The specimen was blood. These receptors all come from an adult in good health.

This clonotype is labeled as medium-sized (0.01 to 0.1%). The J gene is TRBJ2-1, the V gene TRBV29-1; D unresolved. Germline values: CDR1 SQVTM, CDR2 ANQGSEA. V was pared by 4 bases and J by 6 bases, with 10 bases between. The CDR3 runs to 12 residues. The CDR3 nucleotides read TGCAGCGTTGGGATAAGTACCAATGAGCAGTTCTTC. Protein sequence: CSVGISTNEQFF.

The sample holds many counts of this clonotype. The V gene is TRBV19, the J gene TRBJ2-2; 7 nucleotides align to TRBD2. The CDR3 runs to 15 residues. Trimming at V came to 6 bases and at J to 4 bases, leaving 8 bases not matched to a gene. CDR1 and CDR2 from the germline V gene are LNHDA and SQIVND (reference sequence). The CDR3 reads CASRVREWATGELFF. Written as DNA, the CDR3 is TGTGCCAGTAGGGTGCGGGAGTGGGCCACCGGGGAGCTGTTTTTT. Together with reference TRBV19 and TRBJ2-2, the CDR3 gives the full variable domain: DGGITQSPKYLFRKEGQNVTLSCEQNLNHDAMYWYRQDPGQGLRLIYYSQIVNDFQKGDIAEGYSVSREKKESFPLTVTSAQKNPTAFYLCASRVREWATGELFFGEGSRLTVL.

This clonotype was picked up many times. The chain is built from TRBV11-2 and TRBJ2-1; D possibly corresponds to TRBD2 (6 bases). Trimming removed 5 bases at V and 2 bases at J, with 13 bases between. CDR3 size: 15 residues. Germline V lookup: CDR1 SGHAT, CDR2 FQNNGV. DNA for the CDR3: TGTGCCAGCAGCCCCCGGGGGATTACCTACAATGAGCAGTTCTTC. This gives the protein CASSPRGITYNEQFF.

This clonotype is medium-sized. The chain couples TRBV7-2 to TRBJ2-1; 12 bases are a match to TRBD2. The length of the CDR3 is 16 residues. Germline CDR1 is SGHTA and CDR2 is FQGNSA. The V gene end was trimmed by 4 bases and the J gene end by 9 bases; junction bases not matched to a gene: 10. The CDR3 region is CASSSLLAGGVPEQFF. The DNA of the CDR3 is TGTGCCAGCAGCTCACTTCTAGCGGGAGGGGTCCCTGAGCAGTTCTTC.

This clonotype was seen ten or more times. The chain combines TRBV20-1 with TRBJ2-1; D is ambiguous. CDR1 and CDR2 from the germline V gene are DFQATT and SNEGSKA (reference sequence). Trimming removed 1 base from V and 6 bases from J, with 7 bases in between. The CDR3 runs to 12 residues. CDR3 residues: CSARVGFNEQFF. The CDR3, as DNA: TGCAGTGCTAGAGTAGGCTTCAATGAGCAGTTCTTC.

This clonotype showed up just a few times. V gene TRBV29-1 combines with J gene TRBJ2-2, with D unresolved. CDR3 size: 11 residues. Germline assignment: CDR1 SQVTM and CDR2 ANQGSEA. Trimming removed 4 bases from V and 8 bases from J, with 8 bases in between. The CDR3 DNA sequence: TGCAGCGTTGTTTTCGAGGGGGAGCTGTTTTTT. This translates into CSVVFEGELFF.

Many counts were recorded for this clonotype. CDR3 in DNA: TGTGCCTGGAGTGCCGGACCCCAGGATGAAAAACTGTTTTTT. Translated: CAWSAGPQDEKLFF. The V gene is TRBV30, the J gene TRBJ1-4, with D unclear. The germline V gene encodes CDR1 GTSNPN and CDR2 SVGIG (reference sequence). CDR3 length: 14 residues. V gave up 1 base and J gave up 6 bases, with 12 bases separating them. Full variable domain (remainder filled in from reference TRBV30 and TRBJ1-4): SQTIHQWPATLVQPVGSPLSLECTVEGTSNPNLYWYRQAAGRGLQLLFYSVGIGQISSEVPQNLSASRPQDRQFILSSKKLLLSDSGFYLCAWSAGPQDEKLFFGSGTQLSVL.

This clonotype was counted between two and nine times. This chain links TRBV12-3 or TRBV12-4 with TRBJ2-2; a possible D gene is TRBD2 (5 bases). The CDR3 is 15 amino acids. Deletions cut 3 bases from V and 2 bases from J, with 10 bases between. CDR3 nucleotides: TGTGCCAGCAGTTTGGGTCGGGGAAACACCGGGGAGCTGTTTTTT. Protein product: CASSLGRGNTGELFF.

This clonotype was seen ten or more times. This sequence joins TRBV30 and TRBJ2-1, with D possibly called TRBD1 or TRBD2 (5 bases each). Germline V gene sequence: CDR1 GTSNPN, CDR2 SVGIG (reference sequence). The CDR3 contains 12 residues. Deletions cut 0 bases from V and 12 bases from J, with 12 bases between. The CDR3 sequence: CAWSVLGTGQFF. The CDR3, as DNA: TGTGCCTGGAGTGTACTAGGGACGGGGCAGTTCTTC.

This clonotype showed up just a few times. The chain recombines TRBV27 with TRBJ2-1; D is perhaps TRBD2 (6 bases). This CDR3 region has 15 residues. Looked up from germline, CDR1 is MNHEY and CDR2 is SMNVEV (reference sequence). V was clipped by 0 bases and J by 8 bases, with 14 bases between them. CDR3 amino acids: CASSLSGGRGDEQFF. The CDR3 DNA follows: TGTGCCAGCAGTTTATCGGGGGGAAGGGGCGATGAGCAGTTCTTC.

V and J are TRBV3-1 and TRBJ2-1; 10 bases line up with TRBD2. Trimming removed 4 bases from V and 8 bases from J; junction bases left unmatched: 8. CDR1 is LGHDT, CDR2 YNNKEL, per germline (reference sequence). The CDR3 consists of 15 residues. The CDR3 is CASSPGTSDSDEQFF. The CDR3, as DNA: TGTGCCAGCAGCCCGGGGACTAGCGACTCGGATGAGCAGTTCTTC.

This clonotype turned up a few times. V usage is TRBV28 and J usage is TRBJ2-5, with TRBD1 matching over 8 bases. This CDR3 contains 15 residues. The J segment lost 5 bases and the V segment lost 5 bases, leaving 10 bases of the junction unmatched. Germline assignment: CDR1 MDHEN and CDR2 SYDVKM. CDR3 region: CASSGRDRWRETQYF. The CDR3 nucleotides read TGTGCCAGCAGTGGGCGGGACAGGTGGAGGGAGACCCAGTACTTC.

This clonotype was picked up many times. V is TRBV2 and J is TRBJ2-7; no clear D gene. This CDR3 comprises 15 residues. V was trimmed by 1 base and J by 2 bases, leaving 12 bases between them. Germline assignment: CDR1 SNHLY and CDR2 FYNNEI. The CDR3 loop reads CASSEGIGAAYEQYF. The CDR3 DNA is TGTGCCAGCAGTGAAGGTATAGGCGCCGCCTACGAGCAGTACTTC.

This clonotype occurred many times. The chain has TRBV28 and TRBJ2-5; the D is unclear. The CDR3 is 15 residues long. Germline V gene lookup returns CDR1 MDHEN and CDR2 SYDVKM. V shed 2 bases and J shed 0 bases, with 10 bases lying between them. CDR3 in amino acids: CASSLSWNDQETQYF. CDR3 coding DNA: TGTGCCAGCAGTTTAAGCTGGAACGACCAAGAGACCCAGTACTTC.

By share, this clonotype counts as medium-sized. V and J are TRBV4-1 and TRBJ2-5; no clear D. The ends were cut back, 0 bases at V and 5 bases at J, with 13 bases in the middle. The CDR3 sequence is 15 residues long. CDR1 and CDR2 (germline): MGHRA, YSYEKL. In nucleotides, the CDR3 is TGCGCCAGCAGCCAAGATGTGGGTTTTGGGGAGACCCAGTACTTC. Its protein product is CASSQDVGFGETQYF.

This clonotype was recorded many times. The rearrangement uses TRBV28 and TRBJ1-5; D perhaps matches TRBD1 (5 bases). CDR3 size: 13 residues. CDR1 and CDR2 (germline): MDHEN, SYDVKM. V was clipped by 8 bases and J by 3 bases, with 11 bases between them. The CDR3 DNA sequence: TGTGCCAGCGGGGACCGCAACAATCAGCCCCAGCATTTT. Protein product: CASGDRNNQPQHF.